The clone carrying this T cell receptor beta chain turned up a few times. The data originate from a study of blood T cell repertoires in COVID-19. Turning to the study itself: Donors in Cohort 3 who had recovered were those with two negative PCRs, healthcare professional clearance, or resolution of their symptoms. Samples of COVID-19 (acute and convalescent) were obtained from the United States, Italy and Spain.

Ages ranged from about 18 to 90 years, with residence in some 25 US areas. Trimming took 1 base from V and 5 from J; bases not matched to a gene: 4. The CDR3 has 16 amino acids. The germline CDR1 and CDR2 sequences are LGHNA and YSLEER. The data were produced by immunoSEQ multiplex PCR, yet TCRdb's version contains in-frame clones alone and is incomplete. The sample lists approximately 190,000 clones, 86% occurring once. The rearrangement links TRBV4-3 to TRBJ2-2; 10 nucleotides line up with TRBD2. The source material was PBMCs or T cells enriched from blood (not recorded which). The TCR originated in a woman aged 40 to 50 in a cohort exposed to, infected with or recovered from COVID-19 (not recorded which). The CDR3 reads CASSQAASGRTGELFF. DNA of the CDR3: TGCGCCAGCAGCCAAGCGGCTAGCGGGAGAACCGGGGAGCTGTTTTTT.